Sequencing of this T cell receptor (beta chain) was carried out in a study of regulatory T cells in long-lasting Graves disease. The wider study: Persistent Graves' disease required over 5 years of antithyroid drugs and positive TSH receptor antibodies. Regarding the study as a whole: Patients with persistent disease showed a bias toward TRBV28, TRBJ1-2 and TRBJ2-5.

With iRepertoire HTBI primers and Arm-PCR of CDR3 regions, TCR beta libraries were built. MiXCR, applied by TCRdb to the multiplex PCR reads, yields one record per CDR3 protein. The repertoire holds about 660,000 distinct CDR3 sequences, with roughly 30% as singletons. This clonotype has only a few counts. The antigen remains undetermined. V lost 6 bases, J lost 1 base, and 7 bases lay in between. Germline V CDR1 and CDR2: ENHRY, SYGVKD. The CDR3 covers 13 residues. Regarding time point: persistent/refractory GD, antithyroid drugs over 5 years with positive TRAb. With RNA extracted from PBMCs as input, the TCR library was made.

Sequences were derived from peripheral blood mononuclear cells (PBMCs), sampled when the disease was refractory, from a patient treated with antithyroid drugs. This chain connects TRBV10-3 to TRBJ2-1; D unresolved. The source is a female donor with Graves disease. In DNA, the CDR3 is TGTGCCATCAGATCTAGGTCCTACAATGAGCAGTTCTTC. It is translated as CAIRSRSYNEQFF.